The rows below give T cell receptor beta chains drawn from one sample of a study of molecular identifiers for immune sequencing clone quantification. TCRdb fed the PCR reads into MiXCR, producing one record per CDR3 protein. The top ten hold 0.81% of the sample, which has more than 300,000 distinct CDR3 sequences, around 21% seen once. The source material was naive CD8+ T cells from blood, with Jurkat cell RNA spiked in. The receptors were gathered from a human donor in good health. Some libraries in this study had Jurkat cell RNA spiked in. Both conserved end residues are part of each CDR3. Fields, in order: D gene, J gene, clone size, V gene, CDR3 DNA, CDR3 protein. The D gene is left open where the match is weak. Clone size is stated in some rows and not others, as once, few, many or a class when expanded.

. | TRBJ1-2 | . | TRBV27 | TGTGCCAGCAGTTCACGGACAGCTAACTATGGCTACACCTTC | CASSSRTANYGYTF
. | TRBJ1-4 | many | TRBV6-2/TRBV6-3 | TGTGCCAGCTTAACCGGGACACCGTCGAATGAAAAACTGTTTTTT | CASLTGTPSNEKLFF
TRBD2 | TRBJ2-1 | . | TRBV11-2 | TGTGCCAGCAGGTTCACTAGCGGGAGGGCCGTGGTTCTGAATGAGCAGTTCTTC | CASRFTSGRAVVLNEQFF
TRBD2 | TRBJ2-1 | many | TRBV7-2 | TGTGCCAGCAGCCCCGTGGTAGCGGGGGGACTAAGCTCCTACAATGAGCAGTTCTTC | CASSPVVAGGLSSYNEQFF
. | TRBJ1-4 | few | TRBV27 | TGTGCCAGCAGTTTCCTTATGAGGGACGGAACTAATGAAAAACTGTTTTTT | CASSFLMRDGTNEKLFF
. | TRBJ2-3 | many | TRBV29-1 | TGCAGCGTTGTGGTGGGGGATACAGATACGCAGTATTTT | CSVVVGDTDTQYF
. | TRBJ2-2 | few | TRBV6-2/TRBV6-3 | TGTGCCAGCAGCAGAGGGCCGCGTACCGGGGAGCTGTTTTTT | CASSRGPRTGELFF
. | TRBJ2-7 | many | TRBV9 | TGTGCCAGCAGCGTAGTGTCAGGCTCCTACGAGCAGTACTTC | CASSVVSGSYEQYF
TRBD2 | TRBJ2-7 | many | TRBV20-1 | TGCAGTGCTAGGGGGCCAGCGGGAGGGACCTACGAGCAGTACTTC | CSARGPAGGTYEQYF
. | TRBJ2-5 | many | TRBV4-3 | TGCGCCAGCAGCCAAGATAAGCCTGGGCTTACCCAAGAGACCCAGTACTTC | CASSQDKPGLTQETQYF
TRBD2 | TRBJ2-3 | many | TRBV13 | TGTGCCAGCAGCTTAGGGGCGGGGGTAACAGATACGCAGTATTTT | CASSLGAGVTDTQYF
. | TRBJ2-7 | many | TRBV4-1 | TGCGCCAGCAGCCAAACGGAAGGAAATCTGGAGCAGTACTTC | CASSQTEGNLEQYF
. | TRBJ2-3 | many | TRBV5-6 | TGTGCCAGCAGCTTTCCGCCGACAGACACAGATACGCAGTATTTT | CASSFPPTDTDTQYF
TRBD1 | TRBJ2-7 | . | TRBV19 | TGTGCCAGTAGTATTATGCCAGGGGGTTACGAGCAGTACTTC | CASSIMPGGYEQYF
TRBD2 | TRBJ2-3 | few | TRBV10-3 | TGTGCCATCAGTGCCGACACTGGACTAGCAGAAACAGATACGCAGTATTTT | CAISADTGLAETDTQYF
. | TRBJ1-2 | . | TRBV19 | TGTGCCAGTAGTATAGGGGGCGGTAAAAATGGCTGCACCTTC | CASSIGGGKNGCTF
. | TRBJ2-2 | many | TRBV19 | TGTGCCAGTAGTGCTACCTCCCGGGGCGAGGACACCGGGGAGCTGTTTTTT | CASSATSRGEDTGELFF
. | TRBJ2-2 | many | TRBV4-3 | TGCGCCAGCAGCCATTTCAGGGCATCACCCGGGGAGCTGTTTTTT | CASSHFRASPGELFF
. | TRBJ2-5 | . | TRBV4-1 | TGCGCCGGCAGCCCCGGCGCCAGCACGCAAGAGACCCAGTACTTC | CAGSPGASTQETQYF
TRBD2 | TRBJ2-5 | . | TRBV6-2/TRBV6-3 | TGTGCCAGCAGTTACCCCTACGTGGCTAGCGGGGATCAAGAGACCCAGTACTTC | CASSYPYVASGDQETQYF
TRBD2 | TRBJ2-7 | many | TRBV20-1 | TGCAGTGCCTTAGCCGGACTAGTCGGCGGCGAGCAGTACTTC | CSALAGLVGGEQYF
. | TRBJ2-6 | . | TRBV4-3 | TGCGCCAGCAGCCAAGCTCTTGGGGCCAACGTCCTGACTTTC | CASSQALGANVLTF
. | TRBJ2-3 | many | TRBV11-2 | TGTGCCAGCCAGAGGGGCGATACGCAGTATTTT | CASQRGDTQYF
. | TRBJ2-7 | many | TRBV6-6 | TGTGCCAGCAGTTGGACAGTAAGCTCCTACGAGCAGTACTTC | CASSWTVSSYEQYF
TRBD2 | TRBJ2-5 | many | TRBV28 | TGTGCCAGCAGTTTATCTGCGGGAGGGGCTTGGGGGCCAGAGACCCAGTACTTC | CASSLSAGGAWGPETQYF
. | TRBJ2-4 | many | TRBV4-1 | TGCGCCAGCAGCCAGGGGGCCGCCAAAAACATTCAGTACTTC | CASSQGAAKNIQYF
. | TRBJ2-2 | few | TRBV9 | TGTGCCAGCAGCGTAGCTACGGAGGGCCCGAACACCGGGGAGCTGTTTTTT | CASSVATEGPNTGELFF
. | TRBJ2-7 | few | TRBV2 | TGTGCCAGCAGTGGCAGAGACAGGAGCCCCTACGAGCAGTACTTC | CASSGRDRSPYEQYF
TRBD2 | TRBJ2-7 | . | TRBV4-1 | TGCGCCAGCAGCTACCTTGAACTAGCGGGGGGCTACGAGCAGTACTTC | CASSYLELAGGYEQYF
. | TRBJ2-7 | . | TRBV5-1 | TGCGCCAGCAGCTTCTCTTCCGGGCAGTACTTC | CASSFSSGQYF
. | TRBJ1-6 | many | TRBV7-9 | TGTGCCAGCAGGCGCGCCGGAGGCAGGGCGCCGTCACCCCTCCACTTT | CASRRAGGRAPSPLHF
. | TRBJ2-3 | . | TRBV19 | TGTGCCAGTAGTATCCTTGGGGGTGGCGCAGATACGCAGTATTTT | CASSILGGGADTQYF
. | TRBJ1-1 | many | TRBV27 | TGTGCCAGCAGTCAGCTTACAGGGAACACTGAAGCTTTCTTT | CASSQLTGNTEAFF
TRBD1 | TRBJ2-3 | many | TRBV7-9 | TGTGCCAGCAGCGCCGGACAGGGGACGGCAGATACGCAGTATTTT | CASSAGQGTADTQYF
. | TRBJ2-7 | few | TRBV4-3 | TGCGCCAGCAGCCAAGAATTCCAGGGCGCCTACGAGCAGTACTTC | CASSQEFQGAYEQYF
TRBD1 | TRBJ2-3 | many | TRBV19 | TGTGCCAGTAGTTCAGACACTGGGGACAGGGCTTTT | CASSSDTGDRAF
TRBD1 | TRBJ2-7 | many | TRBV25-1 | TGTGCCAGCAGCGGGACAGGGTTCTACGAGCAGTACTTC | CASSGTGFYEQYF
TRBD2 | TRBJ2-3 | . | TRBV27 | TGTGCCAGCAGGGAACTGACTAGCCCAGGTACGCAGTATTTT | CASRELTSPGTQYF
. | TRBJ2-6 | many | TRBV21-1 | TGTGCCAGCAGCAACGTACCGGGGACAGGGCCCTCTGGGGCCAACGTCCTGACTTTC | CASSNVPGTGPSGANVLTF
TRBD2 | TRBJ2-3 | few | TRBV7-8 | TGTGCCAGCACTCTCCAGGGTAAACTAGCGGGAGCATTTTGGGGCACAGATACGCAGTATTTT | CASTLQGKLAGAFWGTDTQYF
. | TRBJ2-7 | many | TRBV14 | TGTGCCAGCAGCCAAGTTAGAGGGAGCGAGCAGTACTTC | CASSQVRGSEQYF
. | TRBJ2-5 | . | TRBV30 | TGTGCCTGGAGTGTGGGGATAGCGGAAGAGACCCAGTACTTC | CAWSVGIAEETQYF
. | TRBJ2-3 | many | TRBV6-4 | TGTGCCAGCAGTGATCGGGGGGCGGTTGCAGATACGCAGTATTTT | CASSDRGAVADTQYF
. | TRBJ2-7 | few | TRBV6-2/TRBV6-3 | TGTGCCAGCAGCCGTGACAACGAGCAGTACTTC | CASSRDNEQYF
. | TRBJ2-3 | many | TRBV7-2 | TGTGCCGCTGGGATAGCCACAGATACGCAGTATTTT | CAAGIATDTQYF
TRBD1 | TRBJ2-7 | many | TRBV20-1 | TGCAGTGCCCAGACAGGGGAAAGCTCCTACGAGCAGTACTTC | CSAQTGESSYEQYF
. | TRBJ2-7 | many | TRBV4-1 | TGCGCCAGCAGCCAAGATCTGTGGTACGAGCAGTACTTC | CASSQDLWYEQYF
TRBD1 | TRBJ2-7 | many | TRBV5-6 | TGTGCCAGCAGCACCCGGGACAGACATTACGAGCAGTACTTC | CASSTRDRHYEQYF